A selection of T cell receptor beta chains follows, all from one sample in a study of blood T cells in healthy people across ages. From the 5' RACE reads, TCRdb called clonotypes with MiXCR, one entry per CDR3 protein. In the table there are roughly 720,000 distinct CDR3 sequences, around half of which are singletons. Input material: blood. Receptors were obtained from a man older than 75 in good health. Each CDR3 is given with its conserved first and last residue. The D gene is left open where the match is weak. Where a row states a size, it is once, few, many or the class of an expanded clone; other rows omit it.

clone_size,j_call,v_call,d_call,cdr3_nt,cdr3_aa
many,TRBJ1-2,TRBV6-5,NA,TGTGCCAGCAGTTATGCTTATTCTGGTCCCAATGGCTACACCTTC,CASSYAYSGPNGYTF
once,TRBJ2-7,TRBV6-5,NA,TGTGCCAGCAGCCAAACAGGGCCCCTTAACCCGTACTTC,CASSQTGPLNPYF
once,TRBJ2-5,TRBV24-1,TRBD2,TGTGCCACCCGGGCTAGCGGAGTCCAAGAGACCCAGTACTTC,CATRASGVQETQYF
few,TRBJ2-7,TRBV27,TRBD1,TGTGCCAGCAGTTCAGGGACAGGGGGTCTTTACGAGCAGTACTTC,CASSSGTGGLYEQYF
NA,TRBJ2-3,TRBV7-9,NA,TGTGCCAGCAGCCCCGTTCCGCAGGGCTCGGGGCACAGAGACGCGTATTTT,CASSPVPQGSGHRDAYF
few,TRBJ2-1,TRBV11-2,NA,TGTGCCAGCAGCTTGGCGGATCACCACCCTGAGCAGTTCTTC,CASSLADHHPEQFF
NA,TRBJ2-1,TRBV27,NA,TGTGCCAGCAGTTTATTAACGGGAGAGGGACTTAGATATGAGCAGTTCTTC,CASSLLTGEGLRYEQFF
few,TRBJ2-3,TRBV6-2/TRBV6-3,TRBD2,TGTGCCAGCAGCCCCCTCTTGGTAAAGCGGGGGGAGCACAGATACGCGTATTTT,CASSPLLVKRGEHRYAYF
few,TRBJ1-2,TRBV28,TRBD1,TGTGCCAGCAGTTCAGATGGGACAGGGCATGGCTACACCTTC,CASSSDGTGHGYTF
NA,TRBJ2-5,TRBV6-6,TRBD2,TGTGCCAGCAGCCTATGGGCGAGCGGGAGGCTCATTGAGCAGTACTTC,CASSLWASGRLIEQYF
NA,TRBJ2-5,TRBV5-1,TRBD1,TGCGCCAGCAGCTTGGTGGTGACAGGGATAGAGACCCAGTACTTC,CASSLVVTGIETQYF
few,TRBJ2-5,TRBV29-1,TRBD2,TGCAGCGTTGCTAGCGGGAGTGTGGCCCAGTACTTC,CSVASGSVAQYF
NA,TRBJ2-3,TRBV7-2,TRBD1,TGTGCCAGCAGTTCGCCGGGACAGTTGTCAGATACGCAGTATTTT,CASSSPGQLSDTQYF
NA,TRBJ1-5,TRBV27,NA,TGTGCCAGCAGCCCAGGGGTGGGGGGCAATCAGCCCCAGCATTTT,CASSPGVGGNQPQHF
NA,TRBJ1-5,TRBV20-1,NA,TGCAGTGCCGCGGGGTGGCAGGGCGAAAAGCCCCAGCATTTT,CSAAGWQGEKPQHF
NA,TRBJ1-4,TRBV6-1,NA,TGTGCCACGACCAGGGAAAATAAAAAACTGTTTTTT,CATTRENKKLFF
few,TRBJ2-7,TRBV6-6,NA,TGTGCCAGCAGTTACTCGAAGGACTACCCCTACGAGCAGTACTTC,CASSYSKDYPYEQYF
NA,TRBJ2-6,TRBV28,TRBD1,TGTGCCAGCAGTTGGGCAGGGGGTTATCCTGGGGCCAACGTCCTGACTTTC,CASSWAGGYPGANVLTF
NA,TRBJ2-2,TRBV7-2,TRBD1,TGTGCCAGCAGCTTAAATTTCGACAGGGGGTCTGGGGAGCTGTTTTTT,CASSLNFDRGSGELFF
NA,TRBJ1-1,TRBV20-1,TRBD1,TGCAGTGCTGATGACAGGGGGGAGAAAGCTTTCTTT,CSADDRGEKAFF
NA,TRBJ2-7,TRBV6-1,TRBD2,TGTGCCGGCAGGATGGAGGCGGGAGTATCTGACGAGCAGTACTTC,CAGRMEAGVSDEQYF
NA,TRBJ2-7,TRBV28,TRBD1,TGTGCCAGCAGTCCACGACTAACCCGGACAGGCTTGAGGTACTTC,CASSPRLTRTGLRYF
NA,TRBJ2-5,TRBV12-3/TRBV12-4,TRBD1,TGTGCCAGCAGTTCTGGACAGGGGGGCCTGGGGACCCAGTACTTC,CASSSGQGGLGTQYF
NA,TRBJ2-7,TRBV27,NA,TGTGCCAGCAGTGGTCTAGCATCCTACGAGCGGTACTTC,CASSGLASYERYF
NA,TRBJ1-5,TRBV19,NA,TGTGCCAGTAGTAGGTTATTCCAGTTCAATCAGCCCCAGCATTTT,CASSRLFQFNQPQHF
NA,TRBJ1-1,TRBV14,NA,TGTGCCAGCAGCCCGGGACGGCCAACGAACACTGAAGCTTTCTTT,CASSPGRPTNTEAFF
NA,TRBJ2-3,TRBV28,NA,TGTGCCAGCAGCTCCCCGGGGGACCCCAGCACAGATACGCAGTATTTT,CASSSPGDPSTDTQYF
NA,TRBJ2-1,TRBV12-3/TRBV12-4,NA,TGTGCCACCAAGTCTTCTAGCCCTTACTACAATGAGCAGTTCTTC,CATKSSSPYYNEQFF
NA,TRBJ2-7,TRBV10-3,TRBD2,TGTGCCATCGGAGGAGACGGGACTAGCGGGAGCCTTTACAATGAGCAGTACTTC,CAIGGDGTSGSLYNEQYF
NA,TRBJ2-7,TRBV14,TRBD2,TGTGCCAGCAGCCGATCACTTAGCGGGGGATCCTACGAGCAGTACTTC,CASSRSLSGGSYEQYF
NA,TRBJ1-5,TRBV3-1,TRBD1,TGTGCCAGCAGCCCAGGAGGGGGCGGGTATCAGCCCCAGCATTTT,CASSPGGGGYQPQHF
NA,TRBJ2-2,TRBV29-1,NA,TGCAGCGTTGAGCGCGTGGCCGGGGAGCTGTTTTTT,CSVERVAGELFF
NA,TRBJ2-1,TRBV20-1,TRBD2,TGCAGTGCCTGGGGACTAGCGGACGGGAATGAGCAGTTCTTC,CSAWGLADGNEQFF
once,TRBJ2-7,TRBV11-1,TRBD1,TGTGCCAGCAGCTTAGAATTCGGGACAGAATACGAGCAGTACTTC,CASSLEFGTEYEQYF
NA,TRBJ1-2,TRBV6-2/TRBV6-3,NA,TGTGCCAGCAGTTACCAGACACTGGTGGGGGGCTACACCTTC,CASSYQTLVGGYTF
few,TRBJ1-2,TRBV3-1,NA,TGTGCCAGCAGCCAAAGTTCCGGGGTTTATGGCTACACCTTC,CASSQSSGVYGYTF
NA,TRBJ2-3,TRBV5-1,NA,TGCGCCAGCAGCGCCAGTTTTGGGGATACGCAGTATTTT,CASSASFGDTQYF
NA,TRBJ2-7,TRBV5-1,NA,TGCGCCAGCAGCTTGGATTGGAGGTCATCCTACGAGCAGTACTTC,CASSLDWRSSYEQYF
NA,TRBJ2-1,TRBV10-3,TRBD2,TGTGCCATCAGTGAGAGGACTAGCGAGCTATCCTACAATGAGCAGTTCTTC,CAISERTSELSYNEQFF
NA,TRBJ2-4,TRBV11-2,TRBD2,TGTGCCAGCAGCTTAGCCCCTTTAGCGGGAGGGGGTGAAGAGCAGTACTTC,CASSLAPLAGGGEEQYF
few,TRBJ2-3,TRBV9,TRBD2,TGTGCCAGCAGCGCGTTCGAAGCGGGACGGGCAGATACGCAGTATTTT,CASSAFEAGRADTQYF
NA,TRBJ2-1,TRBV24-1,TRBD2,TGTGCCACCAGTAGTTATGGACTAGCGCGCAATGAGCAGTTCTTC,CATSSYGLARNEQFF
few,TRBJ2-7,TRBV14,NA,TGTGCCAGCAGCCAAGATCTGGGCGAGCAGTACTTC,CASSQDLGEQYF
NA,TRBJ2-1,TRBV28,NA,TGTGCCAGCCGGCGTTTGGGCGGGTATGAGCAGTTCTTC,CASRRLGGYEQFF
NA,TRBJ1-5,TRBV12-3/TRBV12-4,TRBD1,TGTGCCAGCAGACTGGGACAGGGGCACCAGCATTTT,CASRLGQGHQHF
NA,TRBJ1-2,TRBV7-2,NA,TGTGCCAGCAGCTCCCGACCCGATGGCTACACCTTC,CASSSRPDGYTF
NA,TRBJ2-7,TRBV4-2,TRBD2,TGTGCCAGCAGCCAAGATGTAGGACTAGCGGGAGACGGTTACGAGCAGTACTTC,CASSQDVGLAGDGYEQYF
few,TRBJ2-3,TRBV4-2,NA,TGTGCCAGCAGCCCGGGACTTACCAGCAGATACGCGTATTTT,CASSPGLTSRYAYF
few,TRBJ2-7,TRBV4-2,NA,TGTGCCAGCAGCCAACCGGGAGTCGGCGAGCAGTACTTC,CASSQPGVGEQYF
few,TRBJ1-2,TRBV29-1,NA,TGCAGCGTTGAAGATCCATTCAGGGGTGGCTACACCTTC,CSVEDPFRGGYTF
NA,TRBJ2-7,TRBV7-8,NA,TGTGCCAGCAGCTTAGTGCGCGGGGACTCCTACGAGCAGTACTTC,CASSLVRGDSYEQYF
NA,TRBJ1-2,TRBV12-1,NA,TGTGCCAGCAGCTTCCTCTTTGAGATCTATGGCTACACCTTC,CASSFLFEIYGYTF
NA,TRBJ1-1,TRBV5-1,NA,TGCGCCAGCACCCCTCTGGGGGCCTTGAACACTGGAGCTTTCTTT,CASTPLGALNTGAFF
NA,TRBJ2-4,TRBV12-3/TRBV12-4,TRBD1,TGTGCCAGCAGTCCTCCGGGACAGGGAAGCATTCAGTACTTC,CASSPPGQGSIQYF
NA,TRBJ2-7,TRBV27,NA,TGTGCCAGCAGTCCCACCCTGCAGGGCTCCTACGAGCAGTACTTC,CASSPTLQGSYEQYF
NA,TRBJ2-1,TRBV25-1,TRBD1,TGTGCCAGCAGTGGGACAGGGGGCGGTATGAATGAGCAGTTCTTC,CASSGTGGGMNEQFF
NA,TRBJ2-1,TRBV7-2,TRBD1,TGTGCCAGCAGCTTAGAGGGACAGACCTACAATGAGCAGTTCTTC,CASSLEGQTYNEQFF
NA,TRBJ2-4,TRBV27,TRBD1,TGTGCCAGCAGGGGACAGGGAAAAAACATTCAGTACTTC,CASRGQGKNIQYF